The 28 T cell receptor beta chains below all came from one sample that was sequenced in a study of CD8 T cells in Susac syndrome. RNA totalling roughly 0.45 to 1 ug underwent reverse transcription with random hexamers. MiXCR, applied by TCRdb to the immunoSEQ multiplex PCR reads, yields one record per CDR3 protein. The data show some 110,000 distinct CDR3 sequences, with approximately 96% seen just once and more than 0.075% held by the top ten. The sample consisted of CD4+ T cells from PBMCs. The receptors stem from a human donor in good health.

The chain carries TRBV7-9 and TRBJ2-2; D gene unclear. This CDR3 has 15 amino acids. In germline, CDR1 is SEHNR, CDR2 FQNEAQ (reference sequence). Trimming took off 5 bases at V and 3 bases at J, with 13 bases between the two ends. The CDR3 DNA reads TGTGCCAGCAGCCGAAAGGTCTTGGACACCGGGGAGCTGTTTTTT. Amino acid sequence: CASSRKVLDTGELFF.

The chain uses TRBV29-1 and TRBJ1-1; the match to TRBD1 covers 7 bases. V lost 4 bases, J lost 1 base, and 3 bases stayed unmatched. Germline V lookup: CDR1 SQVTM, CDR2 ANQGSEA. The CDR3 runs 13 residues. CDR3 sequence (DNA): TGCAGCGTTGCAAACAGGGGGAACACTGAAGCTTTCTTT. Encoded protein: CSVANRGNTEAFF. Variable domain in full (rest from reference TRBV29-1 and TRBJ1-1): SAVISQKPSRDICQRGTSLTIQCQVDSQVTMMFWYRQQPGQSLTLIATANQGSEATYESGFVIDKFPISRPNLTFSTLTVSNMSPEDSSIYLCSVANRGNTEAFFGQGTRLTVV.

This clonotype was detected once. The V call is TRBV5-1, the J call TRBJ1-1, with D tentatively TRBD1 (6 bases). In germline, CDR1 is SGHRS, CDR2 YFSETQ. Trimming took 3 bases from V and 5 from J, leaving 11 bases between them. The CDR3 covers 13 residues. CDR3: CASSSYQGTEAFF. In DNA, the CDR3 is TGCGCCAGCAGCTCATACCAGGGGACTGAAGCTTTCTTT.

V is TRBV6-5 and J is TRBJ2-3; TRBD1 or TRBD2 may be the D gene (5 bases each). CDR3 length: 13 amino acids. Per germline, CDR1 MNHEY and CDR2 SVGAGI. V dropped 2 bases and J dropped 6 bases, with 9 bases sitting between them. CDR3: CASSYLGVDTQYF. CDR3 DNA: TGTGCCAGCAGTTACCTGGGGGTCGATACGCAGTATTTT.

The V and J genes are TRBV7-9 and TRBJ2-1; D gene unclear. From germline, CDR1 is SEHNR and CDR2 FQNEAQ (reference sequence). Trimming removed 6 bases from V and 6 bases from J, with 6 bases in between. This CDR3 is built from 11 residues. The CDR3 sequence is CASSLLNEQFF. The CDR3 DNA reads TGTGCCAGCAGTTTACTCAATGAGCAGTTCTTC.

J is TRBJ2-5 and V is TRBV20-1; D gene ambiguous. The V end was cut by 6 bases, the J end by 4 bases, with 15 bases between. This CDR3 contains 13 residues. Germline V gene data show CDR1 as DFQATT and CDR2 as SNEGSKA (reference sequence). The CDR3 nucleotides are TGCAGTGCCCTCAAAACTGGACGAGAGACCCAGTACTTC. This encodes CSALKTGRETQYF.

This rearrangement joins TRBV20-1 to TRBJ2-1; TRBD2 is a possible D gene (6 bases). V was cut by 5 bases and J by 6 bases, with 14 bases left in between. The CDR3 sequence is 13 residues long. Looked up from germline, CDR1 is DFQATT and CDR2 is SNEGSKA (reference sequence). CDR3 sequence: CSAPPRGTNEQFF. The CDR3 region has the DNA TGCAGTGCTCCCCCCCGGGGGACCAATGAGCAGTTCTTC.

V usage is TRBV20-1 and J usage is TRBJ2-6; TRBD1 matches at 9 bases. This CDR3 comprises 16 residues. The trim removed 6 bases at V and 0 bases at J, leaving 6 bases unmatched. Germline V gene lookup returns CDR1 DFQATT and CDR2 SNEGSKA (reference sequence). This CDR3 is CSAGGTGSSGANVLTF. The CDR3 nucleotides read TGCAGTGCAGGAGGGACAGGGAGCTCTGGGGCCAACGTCCTGACTTTC.

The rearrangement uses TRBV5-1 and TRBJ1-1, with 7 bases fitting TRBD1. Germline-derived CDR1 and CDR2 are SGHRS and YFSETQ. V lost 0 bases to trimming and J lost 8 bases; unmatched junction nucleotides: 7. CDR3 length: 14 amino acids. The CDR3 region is CASSLVGGTEEAFF. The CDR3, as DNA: TGCGCCAGCAGCTTGGTGGGGGGGACAGAGGAAGCTTTCTTT.

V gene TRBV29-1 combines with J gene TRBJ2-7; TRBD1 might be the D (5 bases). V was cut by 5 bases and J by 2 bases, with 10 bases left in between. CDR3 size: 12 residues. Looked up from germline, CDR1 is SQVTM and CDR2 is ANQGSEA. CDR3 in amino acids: CSVSGQAYEQYF. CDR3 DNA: TGCAGCGTTTCCGGACAAGCCTACGAGCAGTACTTC.

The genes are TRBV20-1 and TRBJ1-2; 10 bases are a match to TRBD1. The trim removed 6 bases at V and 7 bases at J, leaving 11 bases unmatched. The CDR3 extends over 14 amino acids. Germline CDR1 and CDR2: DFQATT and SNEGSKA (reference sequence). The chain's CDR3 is CSASPGTGESGYTF. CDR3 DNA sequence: TGCAGTGCCAGTCCCGGGACAGGGGAATCTGGCTACACCTTC.

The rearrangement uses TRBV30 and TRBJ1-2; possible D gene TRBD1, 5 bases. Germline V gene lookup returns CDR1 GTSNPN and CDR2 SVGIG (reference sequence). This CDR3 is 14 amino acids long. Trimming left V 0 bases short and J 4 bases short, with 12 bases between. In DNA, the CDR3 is TGTGCCTGGAGTGTAGGGAGTAGGGGCTATGGCTACACCTTC. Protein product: CAWSVGSRGYGYTF.

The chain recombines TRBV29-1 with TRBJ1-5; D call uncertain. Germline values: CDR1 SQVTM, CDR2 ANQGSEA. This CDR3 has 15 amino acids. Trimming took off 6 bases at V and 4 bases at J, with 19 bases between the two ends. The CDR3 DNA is TGCAGCGTCCAATGCCCCACTGAAACTAATCAGCCCCAGCATTTT. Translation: CSVQCPTETNQPQHF.

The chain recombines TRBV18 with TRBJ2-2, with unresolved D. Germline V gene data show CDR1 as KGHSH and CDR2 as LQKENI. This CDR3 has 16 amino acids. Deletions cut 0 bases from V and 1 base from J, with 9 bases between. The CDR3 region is CASSPPSTVNTGELFF. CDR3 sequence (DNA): TGTGCCAGCTCACCACCGTCAACAGTGAACACCGGGGAGCTGTTTTTT.

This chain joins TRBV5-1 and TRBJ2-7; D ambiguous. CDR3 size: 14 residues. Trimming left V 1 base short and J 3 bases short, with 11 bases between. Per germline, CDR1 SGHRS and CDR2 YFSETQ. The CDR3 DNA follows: TGCGCCAGCAGCTTGAGGGTCTCAGACTACGAGCAGTACTTC. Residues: CASSLRVSDYEQYF.

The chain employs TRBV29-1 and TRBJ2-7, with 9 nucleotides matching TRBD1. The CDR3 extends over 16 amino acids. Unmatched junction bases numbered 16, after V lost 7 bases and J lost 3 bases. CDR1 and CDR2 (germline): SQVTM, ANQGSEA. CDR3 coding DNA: TGCAGCGGGCCTCCGGGACAGGGCGGAGAAGGCTACGAGCAGTACTTC. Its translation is CSGPPGQGGEGYEQYF.

The DNA for the CDR3 is TGTGCCAGCAGTTACTACCCCCGACAGGGTACTCGGAGTAACACTGAAGCTTTCTTT. It codes for CASSYYPRQGTRSNTEAFF. The V gene is TRBV6-5, the J gene TRBJ1-1, with 7 bases fitting TRBD1. V gave up 1 base and J gave up 2 bases; unmatched junction bases: 16. The CDR3 loop spans 19 amino acids. Germline V gene lookup returns CDR1 MNHEY and CDR2 SVGAGI.

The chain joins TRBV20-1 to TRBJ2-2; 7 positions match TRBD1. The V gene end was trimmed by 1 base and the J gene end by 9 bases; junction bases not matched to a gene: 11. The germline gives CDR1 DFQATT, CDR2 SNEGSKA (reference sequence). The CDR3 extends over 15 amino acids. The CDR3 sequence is CSARGSRQGDRELFF. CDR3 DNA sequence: TGCAGTGCTAGAGGGAGTAGGCAGGGGGACCGGGAGCTGTTTTTT.

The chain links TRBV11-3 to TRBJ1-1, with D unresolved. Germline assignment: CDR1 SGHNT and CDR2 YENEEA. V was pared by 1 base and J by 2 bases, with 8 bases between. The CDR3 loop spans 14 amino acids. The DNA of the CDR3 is TGTGCCAGCAGCTTAGGTCCACCCAACACTGAAGCTTTCTTT. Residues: CASSLGPPNTEAFF.

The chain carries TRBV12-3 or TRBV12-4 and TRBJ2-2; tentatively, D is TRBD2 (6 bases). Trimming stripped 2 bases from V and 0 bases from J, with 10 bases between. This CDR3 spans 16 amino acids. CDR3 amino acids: CASSLRRGANTGELFF. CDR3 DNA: TGTGCCAGCAGTTTAAGGAGGGGAGCGAACACCGGGGAGCTGTTTTTT.

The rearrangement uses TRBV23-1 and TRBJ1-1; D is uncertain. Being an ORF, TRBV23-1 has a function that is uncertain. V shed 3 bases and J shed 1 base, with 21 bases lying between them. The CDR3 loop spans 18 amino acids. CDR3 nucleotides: TGCGCCAGCAGTCACGACCGAGAGTACCGCAGCCAGAACACTGAAGCTTTCTTT. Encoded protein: CASSHDREYRSQNTEAFF.

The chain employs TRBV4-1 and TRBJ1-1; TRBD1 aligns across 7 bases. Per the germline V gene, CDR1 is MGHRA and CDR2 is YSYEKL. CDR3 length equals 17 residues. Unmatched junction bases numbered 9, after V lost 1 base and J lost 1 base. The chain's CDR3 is CASSQVFPGQKNTEAFF. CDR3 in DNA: TGCGCCAGCAGCCAAGTATTCCCGGGACAGAAGAACACTGAAGCTTTCTTT.

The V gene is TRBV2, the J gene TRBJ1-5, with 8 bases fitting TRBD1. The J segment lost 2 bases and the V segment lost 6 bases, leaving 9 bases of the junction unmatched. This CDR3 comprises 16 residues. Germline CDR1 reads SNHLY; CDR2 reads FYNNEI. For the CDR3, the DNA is TGTGCCAGCAGAGAGCAGGGGGCCAGGGGCAATCAGCCCCAGCATTTT. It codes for CASREQGARGNQPQHF.

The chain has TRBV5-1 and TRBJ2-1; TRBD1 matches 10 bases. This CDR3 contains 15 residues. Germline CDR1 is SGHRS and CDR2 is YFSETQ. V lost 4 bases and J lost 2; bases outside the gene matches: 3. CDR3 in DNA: TGCGCCAGCAGCCCCGACAGGGGGCCCTACAATGAGCAGTTCTTC. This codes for CASSPDRGPYNEQFF.

CDR3 nucleotide sequence: TGTGCCATCAGTGAGTCCCGGACACGACAGAATGAAGCTTTCTTT. Amino acids: CAISESRTRQNEAFF. The V call is TRBV10-3, the J call TRBJ1-1; D possibly corresponds to TRBD1 (5 bases). Trimming cost V 0 bases and J 7 bases, with 15 bases left between them. This CDR3 is built from 15 residues. Germline-derived CDR1 and CDR2 are ENHRY and SYGVKD.

The CDR3 DNA is TGTGCCAGTAGTATCACAGCGGGCGGGGAGCTGTTTTTT. It specifies CASSITAGGELFF. This sequence joins TRBV19 and TRBJ2-2; weak D call: TRBD2 (6 bases). Deletions cut 3 bases from V and 7 bases from J, with 9 bases between. Germline V gives CDR1 LNHDA, CDR2 SQIVND (reference sequence). CDR3 size: 13 residues.

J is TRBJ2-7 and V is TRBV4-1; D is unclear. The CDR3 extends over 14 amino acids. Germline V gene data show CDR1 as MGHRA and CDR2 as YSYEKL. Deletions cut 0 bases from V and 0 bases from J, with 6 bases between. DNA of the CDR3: TGCGCCAGCAGCCAAGATAGGGTCTCCTACGAGCAGTACTTC. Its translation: CASSQDRVSYEQYF.

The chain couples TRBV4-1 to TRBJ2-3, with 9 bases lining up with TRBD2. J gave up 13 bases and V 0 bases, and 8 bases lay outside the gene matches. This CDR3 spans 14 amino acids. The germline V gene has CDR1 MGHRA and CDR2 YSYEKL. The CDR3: CASSQDSAGGPEYF. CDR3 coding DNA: TGCGCCAGCAGCCAAGATTCGGCGGGAGGGCCGGAGTATTTT.